The sequence of this TCR beta chain was determined in a study of Graves' ophthalmopathy and Graves' hyperthyroidism. The study's findings and limits: The blood repertoire also included most expanded thyroid clonotypes above 0.001 frequency.

Patients were left out if they had other autoimmune diseases, uncontrolled infections, pregnancy or lactation. Details on this clonotype: As yet, its antigen is unknown. A single base separates this from a much larger clone, so it may be a read error.

CDR3 regions of TCR beta were amplified from RNA transcripts. The authors performed first-round RT-PCR with HTBI primers and then a second-round multiplex PCR. TCRdb reanalysed the multiplex PCR reads using MiXCR and keeps one entry per CDR3 protein. Among about 620,000 distinct CDR3 sequences listed, 22% were seen once. This CDR3 contains 14 residues. Germline V gives CDR1 SGDLS, CDR2 YYNGEE. Source material: peripheral blood. The gene calls are TRBV9 and TRBJ2-7; maybe TRBD2 (6 bases). This TCR was sampled from a woman younger than 30 with stable Graves' hyperthyroidism. Some clones in this sample may be carry-over from other donors' samples. CDR3 in DNA: TGTGCCAGCAGCCCCTCTAGCGCGTCCTACGAGAAGTACTTC. Residues: CASSPSSASYEKYF. The full variable domain, completed using reference TRBV9 and TRBJ2-7, is DSGVTQTPKHLITATGQRVTLRCSPRSGDLSVYWYQQSLDQGLQFLIQYYNGEERAKGNILERFSAQQFPDLHSELNLSSLELGDSALYFCASSPSSASYEKYFGPGTRLTVT.